The 23 T cell receptor beta chains below all came from one sample that was sequenced in a study of blood T cells in healthy people across ages. Through a sample-barcoded 5' primer and a J-beta primer mix, a second PCR was run for roughly 6 to 11 cycles. TCRdb ran MiXCR on the 5' RACE reads and lists one entry per CDR3 protein. The sample lists under 1,000,000 distinct CDR3 sequences, more than 35% occurring once. Source material: blood. These TCRs come from a man older than 75 in good health.

The chain joins TRBV6-8 to TRBJ2-1; 13 bases align to TRBD2. The germline V gene encodes CDR1 MNHGY and CDR2 SAAAGT. J gave up 7 bases and V 6 bases, and 6 bases lay outside the gene matches. CDR3 length equals 15 residues. CDR3 DNA: TGTGCCAGCAGGGTACTAGCGGGAGGGCCAAATGAGCAGTTCTTC. It specifies CASRVLAGGPNEQFF.

This clonotype appeared a few times. This chain uses TRBV10-3 with TRBJ2-5, with TRBD1 identical over 11 bases. The CDR3 consists of 16 residues. Germline loops: CDR1 ENHRY, CDR2 SYGVKD. V gave up 2 bases and J gave up 2 bases; unmatched junction bases: 4. The CDR3 DNA reads as TGTGCCATCAGTGAGCCGGGACAGGGGGGTCAAGAGACCCAGTACTTC. Translating gives CAISEPGQGGQETQYF.

This clonotype was detected only a few times. The genes are TRBV6-5 and TRBJ2-1, with D uncertain. Trimming stripped 2 bases from V and 0 bases from J, with 8 bases between. The CDR3 has 15 amino acids. Germline V gives CDR1 MNHEY, CDR2 SVGAGI. Here the CDR3 reads CASSYSESSYNEQFF. In DNA form, the CDR3 reads TGTGCCAGCAGTTACAGTGAAAGCTCCTACAATGAGCAGTTCTTC.

The CDR3 coding sequence is TGTGCCAGCACCTGGACAGGGTATGAGACCCAGTACTTC. It is translated as CASTWTGYETQYF. The rearrangement links TRBV6-2 or TRBV6-3 to TRBJ2-7, with 8 bases aligning to TRBD1. The DNA end favors TRBJ2-5, so the J call may be wrong. The CDR3 runs 13 residues. Per the germline V gene, CDR1 is MNHEY and CDR2 is SVGEGT.

The sample holds one count of this clonotype. The rearrangement joins TRBV12-3 or TRBV12-4 to TRBJ1-2, with D possibly matching TRBD1 (6 bases). CDR3 size: 16 residues. V was shortened by 0 bases and J by 4 bases, with 15 bases between the two germline ends. CDR3 in DNA: TGTGCCAGCAGTTTAGCTGGCGCGACAGGCTCCTATGGCTACACCTTC. Its protein is CASSLAGATGSYGYTF.

The genes are TRBV27 and TRBJ2-7; no clear D gene. V was cut by 0 bases and J by 2 bases, with 11 bases left in between. The CDR3 is 15 residues long. In germline, CDR1 is MNHEY, CDR2 SMNVEV (reference sequence). CDR3 protein: CASSLSDSLAYEQYF. The CDR3, as DNA: TGTGCCAGCAGTTTATCGGATTCCCTAGCCTACGAGCAGTACTTC.

A few counts support this clonotype. The chain uses TRBV7-2 and TRBJ2-1, with TRBD1 as a possible D gene (6 bases). V lost 2 bases and J 9 bases, leaving 11 bases between the germline ends. Germline-derived CDR1 and CDR2 are SGHTA and FQGNSA. The CDR3 extends over 13 amino acids. CDR3 loop: CASSLPGQPEQFF. In DNA, the CDR3 is TGTGCCAGCAGCTTACCAGGACAGCCTGAGCAGTTCTTC.

The sample holds a few counts of this clonotype. The chain uses TRBV6-2 or TRBV6-3 and TRBJ1-1; D is possibly TRBD1 (6 bases). Germline CDR1 MNHEY, CDR2 SVGEGT. V lost 4 bases and J lost 10, with 13 bases in between. The CDR3 runs 12 residues. CDR3 DNA: TGTGCCAGCAGTTCGCACAGGGTACCAGCTTTCTTT. Its translation is CASSSHRVPAFF.

The rearrangement links TRBV10-3 to TRBJ1-5; D is perhaps TRBD1 (5 bases). Looked up from germline, CDR1 is ENHRY and CDR2 is SYGVKD. The CDR3 sequence is 14 residues long. V dropped 6 bases and J dropped 1 base, with 10 bases sitting between them. The CDR3 nucleotides read TGTGCCATCAGCCCGAGACAGAGCAATCAGCCCCAGCATTTT. This translates into CAISPRQSNQPQHF.

Of note for this clonotype: The junction shows a germline mismatch at one end, possibly a read error. The chain combines TRBV5-4 with TRBJ1-1; D uncertain. The CDR3 has 13 amino acids. CDR1 and CDR2 from the germline V gene are SGHNT and YYREEE (reference sequence). As DNA, the CDR3 is TGTGCCGGCAGCTTGGCCGGGATCACTGAAGCTTTCTTT. Encoded protein: CAGSLAGITEAFF.

This chain connects TRBV6-1 to TRBJ2-5, with a possible D match to TRBD1 (6 bases). The V end was cut by 6 bases, the J end by 0 bases, with 8 bases between. CDR3 length equals 13 residues. Germline CDR1 reads MNHNS; CDR2 reads SASEGT. In DNA form, the CDR3 reads TGTGCCAGCAGAGGGGGAAACCAAGAGACCCAGTACTTC. This translates into CASRGGNQETQYF.

This sequence joins TRBV20-1 and TRBJ1-1; TRBD1 might be the D (5 bases). The CDR3 spans 15 residues. With 0 bases removed from V and 4 bases from J, the gap between germline ends came to 15 bases. Per the germline V gene, CDR1 is DFQATT and CDR2 is SNEGSKA (reference sequence). The CDR3 sequence: CSARDPDITGTEAFF. CDR3 sequence (DNA): TGCAGTGCTAGAGATCCGGACATCACGGGCACTGAAGCTTTCTTT.

This clonotype was observed a few times. V and J are TRBV9 and TRBJ1-4; no reliable D call. The germline V and J ends were trimmed by 4 bases and 2 bases, with 6 bases remaining between them. From germline, CDR1 is SGDLS and CDR2 YYNGEE. This CDR3 is built from 13 residues. The CDR3 DNA reads as TGTGCCAGCAGCCCCCCCACTAATGAAAAACTGTTTTTT. This translates into CASSPPTNEKLFF.

The chain is built from TRBV4-2 and TRBJ2-3; maybe TRBD2 (7 bases). Trimming stripped 0 bases from V and 0 bases from J, with 16 bases between. Germline values: CDR1 LGHNA, CDR2 YNFKEQ. The CDR3 contains 18 residues. CDR3 bases: TGTGCCAGCAGCCAAGATTTAGGGGGGGGCCAAAGCACAGATACGCAGTATTTT. It translates to CASSQDLGGGQSTDTQYF.

The rearrangement joins TRBV20-1 to TRBJ2-3, with TRBD2 as a possible D gene (6 bases). Germline lookup yields CDR1 DFQATT and CDR2 SNEGSKA (reference sequence). Trimming removed 6 bases at V and 6 bases at J, with 22 bases between. CDR3 length: 15 residues. The CDR3 bases are TGCAGTGCGCCCTCTGGAGGGAGGTCTCGGGATACGCAGTATTTT. This gives the protein CSAPSGGRSRDTQYF.

This clonotype was counted once. The V and J genes are TRBV2 and TRBJ1-5; a weak D match, TRBD1 (6 bases). The CDR3 spans 14 residues. Germline values: CDR1 SNHLY, CDR2 FYNNEI. The germline V and J ends were trimmed by 7 bases and 6 bases, with 16 bases remaining between them. The CDR3 sequence is CASTGSGGSQPQHF. The CDR3 DNA reads TGTGCCAGCACGGGTTCCGGGGGCAGTCAGCCCCAGCATTTT.

The chain uses TRBV29-1 and TRBJ2-7, with 8 nucleotides matching TRBD1. Germline CDR1 is SQVTM and CDR2 is ANQGSEA. Trimming took 6 bases from V and 7 from J; bases not matched to a gene: 11. The CDR3 length is 13 residues. CDR3 residues: CSVRRDRTTEQYF. The CDR3 bases are TGCAGCGTCCGTCGGGACAGGACCACAGAGCAGTACTTC.

The rearrangement links TRBV3-1 to TRBJ2-1; D gene unclear. Trimming cost V 5 bases and J 1 base, with 9 bases left between them. The length of the CDR3 is 14 residues. CDR1 and CDR2 (germline): LGHDT, YNNKEL (reference sequence). CDR3 amino acids: CASSVGPSYNEQFF. DNA of the CDR3: TGTGCCAGCAGCGTTGGACCTTCCTACAATGAGCAGTTCTTC.

The V call is TRBV9, the J call TRBJ2-3, with 8 bases identical to TRBD2. Unmatched junction bases numbered 6, after V lost 3 bases and J lost 0 bases. The CDR3 has 16 amino acids. In germline, CDR1 is SGDLS, CDR2 YYNGEE. This CDR3 reads CASSAPPSGSTDTQYF. The CDR3, as DNA: TGTGCCAGCAGCGCTCCACCTAGCGGGAGCACAGATACGCAGTATTTT.

This clonotype showed up many times. The chain couples TRBV3-1 to TRBJ1-1; the D is unclear. The CDR3 is made up of 13 amino acids. V gave up 2 bases and J gave up 4 bases, with 8 bases separating them. Germline CDR1 reads LGHDT; CDR2 reads YNNKEL (reference sequence). Here the CDR3 reads CASSQYSGTEAFF. The CDR3 DNA follows: TGTGCCAGCAGCCAATACTCGGGCACTGAAGCTTTCTTT.

The CDR3 coding sequence is TGCGCCAGCAGCCACGAGGGACGAAGCTCCTACGAGCAGTACTTC. Its translation: CASSHEGRSSYEQYF. The gene calls are TRBV5-1 and TRBJ2-7; D tentatively reads TRBD1 or TRBD2 (5 bases each). Trimming stripped 4 bases from V and 0 bases from J, with 14 bases between. The CDR3 is made up of 15 amino acids. Germline V gene sequence: CDR1 SGHRS, CDR2 YFSETQ.

This sequence joins TRBV15 and TRBJ2-3; 8 positions match TRBD2. The germline CDR1 and CDR2 sequences are LNHNV and YYDKDF (reference sequence). The length of the CDR3 is 15 residues. Germline trimming cut 0 bases from V and 5 bases from J; bases unmatched to any gene: 4. DNA of the CDR3: TGTGCCACCAGCAGAGATCGGCGGGAGGAAGATACGCAGTATTTT. Translation gives CATSRDRREEDTQYF.

In this sample, this clonotype turned up many times. The chain carries TRBV20-1 and TRBJ1-2; possibly TRBD1 for D (5 bases). This CDR3 spans 15 amino acids. The germline gives CDR1 DFQATT, CDR2 SNEGSKA (reference sequence). Trimming removed 6 bases from V and 7 bases from J, with 24 bases in between. CDR3: CSATTPGLSLGGYTF. CDR3 coding DNA: TGCAGTGCAACTACACCGGGACTAAGTCTGGGTGGCTACACCTTC.